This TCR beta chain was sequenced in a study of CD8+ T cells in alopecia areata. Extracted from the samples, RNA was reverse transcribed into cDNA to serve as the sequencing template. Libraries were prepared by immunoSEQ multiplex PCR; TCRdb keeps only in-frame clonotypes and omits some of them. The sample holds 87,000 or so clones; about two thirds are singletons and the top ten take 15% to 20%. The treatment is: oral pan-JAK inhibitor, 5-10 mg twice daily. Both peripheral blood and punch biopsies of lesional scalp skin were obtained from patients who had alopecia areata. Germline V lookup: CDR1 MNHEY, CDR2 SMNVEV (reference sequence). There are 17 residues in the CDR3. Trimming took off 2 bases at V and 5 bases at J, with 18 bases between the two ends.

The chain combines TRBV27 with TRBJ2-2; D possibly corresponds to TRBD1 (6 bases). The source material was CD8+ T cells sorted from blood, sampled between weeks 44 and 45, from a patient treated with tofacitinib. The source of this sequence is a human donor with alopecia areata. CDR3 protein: CASSLTRNRVGTGELFF. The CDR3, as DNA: TGTGCCAGCAGTTTAACGAGAAACAGGGTTGGGACCGGGGAGCTGTTTTTT.